This is a list of T cell receptor beta chains from one sample in a study of blood T cell repertoires in COVID-19. Using immunoSEQ multiplex PCR, the repertoire was profiled, and TCRdb retains in-frame clones only, with some absent. The profile covers 65,000 to 90,000 clones, with roughly nine tenths appearing a single time and 2.5% to 3.5% taken by the ten largest. Material: peripheral blood. The receptors shown here come from a woman aged 45-65 years with active or convalescent COVID-19. The CDR3 runs from the conserved cysteine through the conserved F or W. The order of the fields is D gene, J gene, clone size, V gene, CDR3 DNA, CDR3 protein. D genes are given only for firm matches. A clone size is listed for some rows: how often the clone was seen (once, few, many), or a class if it is expanded.

.	TRBJ1-4	few	TRBV27	TGTGCCAGCAGTCTCCGACGAGAGGCTGCAACTAATGAAAAACTGTTTTTT	CASSLRREAATNEKLFF
TRBD1	TRBJ2-2	.	TRBV18	TGTGCCAGCTCCCCAGGGACAGGGAACACCGGGGAGCTGTTTTTT	CASSPGTGNTGELFF
.	TRBJ2-7	.	TRBV19	TGTGCCAGTAGTGGGGGCCCCTACGAGCAGTACTTC	CASSGGPYEQYF
TRBD1	TRBJ2-6	.	TRBV6-9	TGTGCCAGCAGTTGCCCGGGACAGGGTTTCTCTGGGGCCAACGTCCTGACTTTC	CASSCPGQGFSGANVLTF
.	TRBJ1-2	.	TRBV14	TGTGCCAGCAGCCAACAGACAGGATTCTATGGCTACACCTTC	CASSQQTGFYGYTF
TRBD1	TRBJ1-2	.	TRBV18	TGTGCCAGCTCACAAGACAGGGGCTATGGCTACACCTTC	CASSQDRGYGYTF
.	TRBJ1-6	.	TRBV27	TGTGCCAGCAGTTCGACAGCAAATAATTCACCCCTCCACTTT	CASSSTANNSPLHF
TRBD1	TRBJ1-2	.	TRBV30	TGTGCCTGGAGTGGGGGATCCGGGACAGGGGCGACTGGCTACACCTTC	CAWSGGSGTGATGYTF
.	TRBJ1-4	.	TRBV6-5	TGTGCCGGCGGGCGGACGGCAAAAGAAAAACTGTTTTTT	CAGGRTAKEKLFF
.	TRBJ1-2	.	TRBV5-5	TGTGCCAGCAGCTTAATAAGGGGGAACTATGGCTACACCTTC	CASSLIRGNYGYTF
.	TRBJ2-5	.	TRBV3-1/TRBV3-2	TGTGCCAGCAGCCCCCAGTGGGGGGAAGAGACCCAGTACTTC	CASSPQWGEETQYF
.	TRBJ1-5	.	TRBV6-5	TGTGCCAGCAGAACGGACACTCGCAATCAGCCCCAGCATTTT	CASRTDTRNQPQHF
TRBD1	TRBJ1-1	.	TRBV15	TGTGCCACCAGCATCAGCGGACAGGGTGGGACTGAAGCTTTCTTT	CATSISGQGGTEAFF
TRBD2	TRBJ2-3	.	TRBV3-1/TRBV3-2	TGTGCCAGCAGCCACCAGCGGGGGTTTCCAGATACGCAGTATTTT	CASSHQRGFPDTQYF
.	TRBJ1-1	once	TRBV6-5	TGTGCCAGCCTGTGGACGGGGTTGAACACTGAAGCTTTCTTT	CASLWTGLNTEAFF
.	TRBJ2-7	.	TRBV7-9	TGTGCCAGCAGCTTAGTTGCAGGATACGAGCAGTACTTC	CASSLVAGYEQYF
.	TRBJ1-1	.	TRBV6-5	TGTGCCAGCAGCCTTATTGGGGCCACTGAAGCTTTCTTT	CASSLIGATEAFF
TRBD1	TRBJ1-3	.	TRBV7-9	TGTGCCAGCAGCTTTGCCGGGACAGGCCTCTCTGGAAACACCATATATTTT	CASSFAGTGLSGNTIYF